This paragraph reports one TCR beta chain. This entry belongs to a study of blood T cell repertoires in COVID-19. Study summary: Donors in the United States, Italy and Spain gave samples during acute or convalescent COVID-19. In each case, the material was cDNA or gDNA derived from T cells, B-cell-depleted T cells, or PBMCs.

The CDR3 loop spans 13 amino acids. Looked up from germline, CDR1 is KGHDR and CDR2 is SFDVKD. Trimming took 9 bases from V and 0 from J, leaving 11 bases between them. Original data processing: Amplified reference gene primers provided the basis for estimating nucleated cell counts. Profiled with immunoSEQ multiplex PCR; TCRdb holds only in-frame clones, not every one. The D gene and trimming were derived from the DNA, and the V and J assignments and clone size from that table. The sample lists roughly 48,000 clones; 65% to 90% were seen once. J is TRBJ2-7 and V is TRBV24-1; a weak D match, TRBD2 (7 bases). Specimen: peripheral blood. The source of this sequence is a man aged 40-49 years with acute or convalescent COVID-19. The CDR3 loop is CATGRGDSYEQYF. Written as DNA, the CDR3 is TGTGCCACCGGGAGGGGGGACTCCTACGAGCAGTACTTC.